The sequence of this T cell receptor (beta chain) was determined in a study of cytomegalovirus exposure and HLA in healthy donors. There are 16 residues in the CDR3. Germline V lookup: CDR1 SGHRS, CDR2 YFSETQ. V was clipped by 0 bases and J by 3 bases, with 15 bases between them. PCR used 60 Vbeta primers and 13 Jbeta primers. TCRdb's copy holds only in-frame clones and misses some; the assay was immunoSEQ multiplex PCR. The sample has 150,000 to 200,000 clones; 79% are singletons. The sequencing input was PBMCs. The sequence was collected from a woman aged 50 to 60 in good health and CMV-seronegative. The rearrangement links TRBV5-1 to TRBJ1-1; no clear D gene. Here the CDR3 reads CASSLGRLGVDTEAFF. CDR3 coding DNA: TGCGCCAGCAGCTTGGGACGCCTGGGCGTGGACACTGAAGCTTTCTTT.